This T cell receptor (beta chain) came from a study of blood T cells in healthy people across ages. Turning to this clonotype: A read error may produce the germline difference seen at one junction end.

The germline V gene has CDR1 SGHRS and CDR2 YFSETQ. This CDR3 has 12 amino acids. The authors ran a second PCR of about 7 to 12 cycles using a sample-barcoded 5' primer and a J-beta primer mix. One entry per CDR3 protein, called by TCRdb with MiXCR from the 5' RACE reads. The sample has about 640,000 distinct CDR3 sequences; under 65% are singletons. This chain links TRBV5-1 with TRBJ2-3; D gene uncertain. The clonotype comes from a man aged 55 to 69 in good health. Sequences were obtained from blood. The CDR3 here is CASSLDADTQYF. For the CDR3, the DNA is TGTGCCAGCAGCTTAGATGCAGATACGCAGTATTTT.